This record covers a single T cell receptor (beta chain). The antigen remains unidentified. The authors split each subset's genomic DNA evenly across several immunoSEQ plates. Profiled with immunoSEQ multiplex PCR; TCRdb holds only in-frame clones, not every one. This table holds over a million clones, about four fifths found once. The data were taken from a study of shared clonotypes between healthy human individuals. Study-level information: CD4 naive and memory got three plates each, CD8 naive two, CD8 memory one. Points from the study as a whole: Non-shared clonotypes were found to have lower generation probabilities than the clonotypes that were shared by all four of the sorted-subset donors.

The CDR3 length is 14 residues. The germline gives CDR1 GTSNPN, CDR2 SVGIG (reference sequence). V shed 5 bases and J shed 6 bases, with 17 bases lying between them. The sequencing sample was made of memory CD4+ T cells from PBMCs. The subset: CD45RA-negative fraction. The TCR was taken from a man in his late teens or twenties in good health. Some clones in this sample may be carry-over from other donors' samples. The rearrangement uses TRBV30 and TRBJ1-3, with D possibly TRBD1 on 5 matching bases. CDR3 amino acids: CAWGDWERVNTIYF. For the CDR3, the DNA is TGTGCCTGGGGGGACTGGGAGCGCGTAAACACCATATATTTT.